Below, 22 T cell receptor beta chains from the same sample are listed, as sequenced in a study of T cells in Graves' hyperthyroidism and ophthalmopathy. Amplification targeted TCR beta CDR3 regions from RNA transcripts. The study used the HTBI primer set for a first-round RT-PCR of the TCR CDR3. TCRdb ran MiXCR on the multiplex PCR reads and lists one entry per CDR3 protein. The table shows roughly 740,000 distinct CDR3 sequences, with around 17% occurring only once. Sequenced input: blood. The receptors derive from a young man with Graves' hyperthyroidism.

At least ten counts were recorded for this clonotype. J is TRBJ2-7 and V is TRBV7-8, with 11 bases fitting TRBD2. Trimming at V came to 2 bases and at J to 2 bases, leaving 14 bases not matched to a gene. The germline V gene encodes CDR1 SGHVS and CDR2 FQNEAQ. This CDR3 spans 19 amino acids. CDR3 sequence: CASSLRFGTSGILPYEQYF. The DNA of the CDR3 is TGTGCCAGCAGCTTAAGGTTTGGGACTAGCGGCATACTACCCTACGAGCAGTACTTC.

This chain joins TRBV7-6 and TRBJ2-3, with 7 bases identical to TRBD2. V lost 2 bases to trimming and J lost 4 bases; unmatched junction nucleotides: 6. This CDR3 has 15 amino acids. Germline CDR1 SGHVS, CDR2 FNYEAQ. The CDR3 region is CASSLSGMLADTQYF. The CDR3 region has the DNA TGTGCCAGCAGCTTAAGCGGGATGCTTGCAGATACGCAGTATTTT.

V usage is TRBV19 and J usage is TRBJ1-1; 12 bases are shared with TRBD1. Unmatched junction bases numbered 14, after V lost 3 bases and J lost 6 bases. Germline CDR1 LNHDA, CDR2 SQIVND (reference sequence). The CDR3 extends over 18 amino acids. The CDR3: CASSILGTGGRGSAEAFF. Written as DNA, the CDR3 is TGTGCCAGTAGTATTCTTGGGACAGGGGGCCGAGGGTCCGCTGAAGCTTTCTTT.

CDR3 residues: CASSIHGSGNEQFF. Written as DNA, the CDR3 is TGTGCCAGTAGTATCCACGGGAGCGGCAATGAGCAGTTCTTC. The V gene is TRBV2, the J gene TRBJ2-1; a possible D gene is TRBD2 (6 bases). CDR1 is SNHLY and CDR2 is FYNNEI in the germline V gene. CDR3 length: 14 residues. V lost 9 bases and J 6 bases, leaving 18 bases between the germline ends.

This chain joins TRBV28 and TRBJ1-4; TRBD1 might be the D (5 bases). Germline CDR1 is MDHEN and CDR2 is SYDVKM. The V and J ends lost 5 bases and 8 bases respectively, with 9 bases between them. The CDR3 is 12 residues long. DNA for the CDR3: TGTGCCAGCAGTGCCTCAGGGGAAAAACTGTTTTTT. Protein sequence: CASSASGEKLFF.

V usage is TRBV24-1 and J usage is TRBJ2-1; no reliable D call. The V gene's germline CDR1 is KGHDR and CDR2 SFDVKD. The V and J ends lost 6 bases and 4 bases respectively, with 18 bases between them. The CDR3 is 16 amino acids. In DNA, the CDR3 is TGTGCCACCAGTACTGCCACCGAAGGTTTTTACAATGAGCAGTTCTTC. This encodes CATSTATEGFYNEQFF.

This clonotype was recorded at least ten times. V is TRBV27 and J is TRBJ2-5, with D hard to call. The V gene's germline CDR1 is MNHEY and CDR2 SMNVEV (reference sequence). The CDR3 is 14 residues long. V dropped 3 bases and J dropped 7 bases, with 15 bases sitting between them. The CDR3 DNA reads TGTGCCAGCAGTTTGGATAACTTTCTCGGGACCCAGTACTTC. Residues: CASSLDNFLGTQYF.

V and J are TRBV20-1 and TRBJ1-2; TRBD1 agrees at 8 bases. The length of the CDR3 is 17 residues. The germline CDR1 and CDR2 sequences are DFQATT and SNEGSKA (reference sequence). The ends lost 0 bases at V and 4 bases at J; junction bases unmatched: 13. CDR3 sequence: CSARDNQGATLGYGYTF. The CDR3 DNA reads TGCAGTGCTAGAGATAATCAGGGGGCCACTTTGGGCTATGGCTACACCTTC.

The CDR3 nucleotides read TGTGCCAGCAGCCCAGGACAGGGTGGTTCAACTAATGAAAAACTGTTTTTT. It codes for CASSPGQGGSTNEKLFF. The chain is built from TRBV7-2 and TRBJ1-4, with 8 bases that match TRBD1. Germline V gene lookup returns CDR1 SGHTA and CDR2 FQGNSA. The CDR3 has 17 amino acids. Germline trimming cut 5 bases from V and 0 bases from J; bases unmatched to any gene: 8.

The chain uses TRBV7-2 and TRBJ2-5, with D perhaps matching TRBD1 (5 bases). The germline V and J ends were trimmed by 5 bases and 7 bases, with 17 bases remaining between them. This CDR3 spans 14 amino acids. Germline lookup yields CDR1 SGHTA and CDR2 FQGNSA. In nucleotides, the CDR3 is TGTGCCAGCAGCCCGGACAAGACGGTAGGGACCCAGTACTTC. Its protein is CASSPDKTVGTQYF. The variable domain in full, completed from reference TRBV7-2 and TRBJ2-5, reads GAGVSQSPSNKVTEKGKDVELRCDPISGHTALYWYRQSLGQGLEFLIYFQGNSAPDKSGLPSDRFSAERTGGSVSTLTIQRTQQEDSAVYLCASSPDKTVGTQYFGPGTRLLVL.

The chain's CDR3 is CASSLGPMPVPREQYF. In DNA form, the CDR3 reads TGTGCCAGCAGCCTCGGGCCTATGCCAGTACCTCGCGAGCAGTACTTC. This rearrangement joins TRBV6-1 to TRBJ2-7; D unresolved. The V gene lost 6 bases and the J gene lost 6 bases, with 24 bases spanning the gap. This CDR3 comprises 16 residues. The germline gives CDR1 MNHNS, CDR2 SASEGT.

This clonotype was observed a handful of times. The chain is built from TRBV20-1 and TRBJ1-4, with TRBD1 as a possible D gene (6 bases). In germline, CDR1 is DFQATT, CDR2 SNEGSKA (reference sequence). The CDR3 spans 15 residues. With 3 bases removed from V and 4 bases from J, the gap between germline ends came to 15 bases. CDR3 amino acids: CSARKTGGHNEKLFF. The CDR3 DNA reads TGCAGTGCTAGGAAGACCGGGGGACATAATGAAAAACTGTTTTTT.

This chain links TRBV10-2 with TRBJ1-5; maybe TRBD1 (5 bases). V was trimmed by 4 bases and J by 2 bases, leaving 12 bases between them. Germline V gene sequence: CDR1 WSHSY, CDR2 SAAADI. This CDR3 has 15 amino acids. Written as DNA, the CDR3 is TGCGCCAGCAGTGTGGACGACAGTCGCAATCAGCCCCAGCATTTT. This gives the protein CASSVDDSRNQPQHF.

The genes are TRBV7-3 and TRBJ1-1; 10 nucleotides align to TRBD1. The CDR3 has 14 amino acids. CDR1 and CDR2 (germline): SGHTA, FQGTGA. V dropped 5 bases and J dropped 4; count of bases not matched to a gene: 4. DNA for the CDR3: TGTGCCAGCAGCCCTGGGACAGGGGTCACTGAAGCTTTCTTT. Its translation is CASSPGTGVTEAFF.

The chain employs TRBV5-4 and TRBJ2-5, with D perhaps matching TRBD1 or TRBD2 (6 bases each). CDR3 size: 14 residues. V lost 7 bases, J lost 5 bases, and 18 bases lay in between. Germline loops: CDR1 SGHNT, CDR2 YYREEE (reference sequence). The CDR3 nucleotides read TGTGCCAGCGGGGGCTCGGGGGATTTGGAGACCCAGTACTTC. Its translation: CASGGSGDLETQYF.

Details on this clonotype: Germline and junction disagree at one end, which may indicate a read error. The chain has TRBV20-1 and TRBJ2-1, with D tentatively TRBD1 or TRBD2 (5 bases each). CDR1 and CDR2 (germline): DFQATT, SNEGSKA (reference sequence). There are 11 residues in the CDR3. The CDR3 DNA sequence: TGCAGTGCTAGTGAGGGGAATGTGCAGTTCTTC. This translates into CSASEGNVQFF.

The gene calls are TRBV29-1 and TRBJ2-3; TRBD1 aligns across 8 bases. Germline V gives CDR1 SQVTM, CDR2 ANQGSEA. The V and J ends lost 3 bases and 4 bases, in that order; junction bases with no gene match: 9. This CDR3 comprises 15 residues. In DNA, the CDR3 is TGCAGCGTTGATAAATTTGGACAGGGCGCAGATACGCAGTATTTT. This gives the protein CSVDKFGQGADTQYF.

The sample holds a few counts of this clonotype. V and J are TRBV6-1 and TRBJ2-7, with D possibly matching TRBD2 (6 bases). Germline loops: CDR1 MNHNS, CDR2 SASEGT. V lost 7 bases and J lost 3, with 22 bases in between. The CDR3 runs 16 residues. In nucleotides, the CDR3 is TGTGCCAGCACCCCTGAAGGGACTCCTCGCAGCTACGAGCAGTACTTC. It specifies CASTPEGTPRSYEQYF.

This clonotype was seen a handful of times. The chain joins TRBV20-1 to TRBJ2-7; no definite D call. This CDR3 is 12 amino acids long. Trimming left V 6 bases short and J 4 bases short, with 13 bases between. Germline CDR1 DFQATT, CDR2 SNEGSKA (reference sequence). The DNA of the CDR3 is TGCAGTGCCCTTGAGTCCATTTACGAGCAGTACTTC. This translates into CSALESIYEQYF.

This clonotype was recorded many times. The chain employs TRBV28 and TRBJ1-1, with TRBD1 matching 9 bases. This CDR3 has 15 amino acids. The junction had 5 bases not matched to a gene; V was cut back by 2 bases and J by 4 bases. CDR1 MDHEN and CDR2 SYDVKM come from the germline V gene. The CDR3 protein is CASSLPRQGGTEAFF. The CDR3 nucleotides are TGTGCCAGCAGTTTACCCCGACAGGGGGGCACTGAAGCTTTCTTT.

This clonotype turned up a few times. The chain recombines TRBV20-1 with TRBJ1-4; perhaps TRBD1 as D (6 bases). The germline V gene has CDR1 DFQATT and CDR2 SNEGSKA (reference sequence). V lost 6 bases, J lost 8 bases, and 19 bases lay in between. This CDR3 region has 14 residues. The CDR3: CSAVSRGGQEKLFF. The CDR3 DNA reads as TGCAGTGCGGTCTCCCGTGGGGGGCAGGAAAAACTGTTTTTT.

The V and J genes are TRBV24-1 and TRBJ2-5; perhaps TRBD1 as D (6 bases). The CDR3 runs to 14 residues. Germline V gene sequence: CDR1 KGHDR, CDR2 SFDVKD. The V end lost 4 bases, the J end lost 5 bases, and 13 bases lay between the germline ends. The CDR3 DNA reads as TGTGCCACCAGTGAGCCGACAGGAAGTGAGACCCAGTACTTC. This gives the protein CATSEPTGSETQYF.